This TCR beta chain was sequenced during a study of T cells in Graves' hyperthyroidism and ophthalmopathy. Stability of Graves' hyperthyroidism was defined as absent ophthalmopathy progression within 18 months. Patients with uncontrolled infections, other autoimmune diseases, pregnancy or lactation were excluded. Researchers took RNA transcripts and amplified the TCR beta CDR3 regions from them. Researchers ran a first-round RT-PCR on the TCR CDR3 using the HTBI primer set. TCRdb reanalysed the multiplex PCR reads using MiXCR and keeps one entry per CDR3 protein. The table records around 340,000 distinct CDR3 sequences, 15% to 20% of them present only once. The CDR3 is 15 residues long. Germline V CDR1 and CDR2: SGHVS, FQNEAQ. V dropped 5 bases and J dropped 7; count of bases not matched to a gene: 13. This clonotype was seen more than once but under ten times.

Sequencing was done on a sample of blood. This sequence joins TRBV7-8 and TRBJ2-7, with 8 bases matching TRBD1. The TCR comes from a woman aged 50 to 60 with Graves' hyperthyroidism. The CDR3, as DNA: TGTGCCAGCAGCCCAGGGGGCGGGAACCTACGGGAGCAGTACTTC. Translation gives CASSPGGGNLREQYF. Full variable domain (missing parts from reference TRBV7-8 and TRBJ2-7): GAGVSQSPRYKVAKRGQDVALRCDPISGHVSLFWYQQALGQGPEFLTYFQNEAQLDKSGLPSDRFFAERPEGSVSTLKIQRTQQEDSAVYLCASSPGGGNLREQYFGPGTRLTVT.